This record concerns one TCR beta chain sequence. This sample was included in a study of blood T cell repertoires in COVID-19. Background on the study: The analysed material was cDNA or gDNA that came from T cells, B-cell-depleted T cells, or PBMCs.

Here immunoSEQ multiplex PCR was the method, and the copy in TCRdb shows in-frame clones only, minus some. The data show 45,000 or so clones, more than 75% seen once. The CDR3 has 19 amino acids. CDR1 SNHLY and CDR2 FYNNEI come from the germline V gene. Trimming took 2 bases from V and 5 from J; bases not matched to a gene: 21. The chain links TRBV2 to TRBJ2-7, with TRBD1 matching over 7 bases. The clonotype originates from a woman at least 80 years old with COVID-19, enrolled during active disease. Sequenced input: peripheral blood. This chain's CDR3 is CASSERGGGGQPLRNEQYF. As DNA, the CDR3 is TGTGCCAGCAGTGAAAGAGGGGGTGGGGGACAGCCCCTCCGGAACGAGCAGTACTTC.